Below, one TCR beta chain is given with its context. Its target is not known. This could be a read error, since a much larger clone is one nucleotide away. This specimen comes from a study of T cell repertoires in cytomegalovirus infection. Overall study: Public TCR beta signatures marked donors with CMV infection and the matching HLA.

A single record per CDR3 protein comes from TCRdb applying MiXCR to the reads. The table has about 830,000 distinct CDR3 sequences, around a third seen once. This TCR came from a human donor in good health (CMV status not recorded). Some clones in this sample may be carry-over from other donors' samples. The specimen was cultured CD8+ T cells from PBMCs, collected from culture after CMV antigen stimulation.

CDR3 nucleotides: TGTGCCAGCAGCTTAGGGGGACTCCTGAGCTCCTGCAATGAGCAGTTCTTC. Protein: CASSLGGLLSSCNEQFF. J is TRBJ2-1 and V is TRBV7-2, with a possible D match to TRBD2 (6 bases). CDR1 is SGHTA, CDR2 FQGNSA, per germline. CDR3 length: 17 amino acids.